A single sample is the source of the 26 T cell receptor beta chains below, sequenced in a study of T cells in narcolepsy. Clones were sequenced by immunoSEQ multiplex PCR, and TCRdb holds only the in-frame ones, with some missing. The sample has about 30,000 clones, around four fifths seen once. The sequenced sample consisted of CD45RA- memory CD4+ T cells from PBMCs. The origin of the receptors is a human donor with narcolepsy.

Details on this clone: Other DNA sequences of this sample code for an identical CDR3. The chain combines TRBV30 with TRBJ1-6; weak D call: TRBD1 (5 bases). V lost 2 bases and J lost 7, with 6 bases in between. In germline, CDR1 is GTSNPN, CDR2 SVGIG (reference sequence). The CDR3 is made up of 12 amino acids. The CDR3 is CAWSRTNSPLHF. For the CDR3, the DNA is TGTGCCTGGAGTCGGACAAATTCACCCCTCCACTTT.

In this sample, this clone turned up a few times. V and J are TRBV7-8 and TRBJ2-5; D is unclear. V lost 5 bases, J lost 4 bases, and 14 bases lay in between. The CDR3 loop spans 14 amino acids. Per germline, CDR1 SGHVS and CDR2 FQNEAQ. CDR3 bases: TGTGCCAGCAGCGCCCACCGGGTGGGAGAGACCCAGTACTTC. Translated: CASSAHRVGETQYF.

The J gene is TRBJ1-4, the V gene TRBV18; D not certain. Trimming shortened V by 1 base and J by 8 bases, and 11 bases separated the two germline ends. CDR1 and CDR2 from the germline V gene are KGHSH and LQKENI. This CDR3 contains 14 residues. Here the CDR3 reads CASSPLGQREKLFF. The CDR3 coding sequence is TGTGCCAGCTCACCACTCGGGCAAAGGGAAAAACTGTTTTTT.

The CDR3 spells CASSLSTGVGETQYF. CDR3 coding DNA: TGTGCCAGCAGCTTAAGCACAGGGGTGGGTGAGACCCAGTACTTC. The chain combines TRBV7-2 with TRBJ2-5; TRBD1 agrees at 7 bases. This CDR3 comprises 15 residues. Per the germline V gene, CDR1 is SGHTA and CDR2 is FQGNSA. Losses at the gene ends were 2 bases for V and 5 bases for J; bases not matched to a gene: 8. Looking up the rest from reference TRBV7-2 and TRBJ2-5 gives the full variable domain: GAGVSQSPSNKVTEKGKDVELRCDPISGHTALYWYRQSLGQGLEFLIYFQGNSAPDKSGLPSDRFSAERTGGSVSTLTIQRTQQEDSAVYLCASSLSTGVGETQYFGPGTRLLVL.

The rearrangement uses TRBV30 and TRBJ1-2; TRBD1 agrees at 9 bases. V gave up 5 bases and J gave up 6 bases; unmatched junction bases: 10. This CDR3 region has 14 residues. Germline-derived CDR1 and CDR2 are GTSNPN and SVGIG (reference sequence). For the CDR3, the DNA is TGTGCCTGGGTCCGGGACAGGGATTCGCATGGCTACACCTTC. Amino acids: CAWVRDRDSHGYTF. Together with reference TRBV30 and TRBJ1-2, the CDR3 gives the full variable domain: SQTIHQWPATLVQPVGSPLSLECTVEGTSNPNLYWYRQAAGRGLQLLFYSVGIGQISSEVPQNLSASRPQDRQFILSSKKLLLSDSGFYLCAWVRDRDSHGYTFGSGTRLTVV.

The chain combines TRBV6-1 with TRBJ1-2, with 9 bases matching TRBD1. This CDR3 has 14 residues. The V segment lost 6 bases and the J segment 4 bases; nucleotides outside the gene matches: 6. Germline loops: CDR1 MNHNS, CDR2 SASEGT. CDR3 sequence: CASRGQGSSYGYTF. In DNA, the CDR3 is TGTGCCAGCAGGGGACAGGGAAGCTCCTATGGCTACACCTTC.

This clone has only one observation. The gene calls are TRBV6-6 and TRBJ1-1; D gene ambiguous. V lost 2 bases, J lost 0 bases, and 10 bases lay in between. The length of the CDR3 is 15 residues. Germline V gene data show CDR1 as MNHNY and CDR2 as SVGAGI (reference sequence). The CDR3 sequence: CASSYRESMNTEAFF. The DNA of the CDR3 is TGTGCCAGCAGTTACAGGGAATCAATGAACACTGAAGCTTTCTTT.

V gene TRBV7-2 combines with J gene TRBJ1-3; perhaps TRBD1 as D (6 bases). The length of the CDR3 is 16 residues. From germline, CDR1 is SGHTA and CDR2 FQGNSA. With 4 bases removed from V and 1 base from J, the gap between germline ends came to 14 bases. The CDR3 DNA reads as TGTGCCAGCAGCTCATACCCAGGGGCATCTGGAAACACCATATATTTT. Its protein is CASSSYPGASGNTIYF.

The chain uses TRBV7-9 and TRBJ2-7, with D perhaps TRBD1 (6 bases). The germline gives CDR1 SEHNR, CDR2 FQNEAQ (reference sequence). Trimming took 2 bases from V and 6 from J, leaving 14 bases between them. This CDR3 region has 14 residues. The CDR3 region has the DNA TGTGCCAGCAGCTTACAGGGGCCGGGGAGCGAGCAGTACTTC. Translation: CASSLQGPGSEQYF.

This rearrangement joins TRBV19 to TRBJ2-1, with 7 bases matching TRBD1. The CDR3 spans 13 residues. Per the germline V gene, CDR1 is LNHDA and CDR2 is SQIVND (reference sequence). The V segment lost 5 bases and the J segment 6 bases; nucleotides outside the gene matches: 4. The CDR3 sequence: CASSPRDSNEQFF. In nucleotides, the CDR3 is TGTGCCAGTAGTCCCCGGGACAGCAATGAGCAGTTCTTC.

This rearrangement joins TRBV27 to TRBJ1-4; D is perhaps TRBD1 (5 bases). The CDR3 spans 17 residues. Germline V lookup: CDR1 MNHEY, CDR2 SMNVEV (reference sequence). Trimming shortened V by 5 bases and J by 8 bases, and 24 bases separated the two germline ends. The CDR3 loop is CASSAYGTGLSGEKLFF. In DNA, the CDR3 is TGTGCCAGCAGTGCCTACGGGACCGGTCTGAGCGGGGAAAAACTGTTTTTT.

The V gene is TRBV6-6, the J gene TRBJ2-4; the match to TRBD1 covers 8 bases. The CDR3 runs to 15 residues. The trim removed 6 bases at V and 8 bases at J, leaving 12 bases unmatched. Germline-derived CDR1 and CDR2 are MNHNY and SVGAGI (reference sequence). In nucleotides, the CDR3 is TGTGCCAGCAGGATCACCGGACAGGGATCGTACATTCAGTACTTC. Its translation: CASRITGQGSYIQYF.

This chain joins TRBV7-2 and TRBJ2-1; tentative D call: TRBD2 (5 bases). Trimming removed 7 bases from V and 7 bases from J, with 17 bases in between. Per the germline V gene, CDR1 is SGHTA and CDR2 is FQGNSA. The CDR3 covers 14 residues. CDR3 nucleotide sequence: TGTGCCAGCACCGGACTGTCCCTGAGGAATGAGCAGTTCTTC. It encodes CASTGLSLRNEQFF.

The chain recombines TRBV9 with TRBJ1-6; D is ambiguous. The CDR3 is made up of 12 amino acids. Per germline, CDR1 SGDLS and CDR2 YYNGEE. Trimming removed 1 base from V and 9 bases from J, with 5 bases in between. The CDR3 region is CASSVYGSPLHF. As DNA, the CDR3 is TGTGCCAGCAGCGTATATGGTTCACCCCTCCACTTT.

The rearrangement uses TRBV7-2 and TRBJ2-1; D might be TRBD2 (6 bases). The V gene lost 7 bases and the J gene lost 3 bases, with 13 bases spanning the gap. The germline V gene has CDR1 SGHTA and CDR2 FQGNSA. The CDR3 has 14 amino acids. The CDR3 DNA is TGTGCCAGCAAAACCGGGGGAGTCTACAATGAGCAGTTCTTC. Its protein is CASKTGGVYNEQFF.

The chain is built from TRBV5-1 and TRBJ1-2, with 12 bases fitting TRBD1. The trim removed 4 bases at V and 4 bases at J, leaving 8 bases unmatched. This CDR3 is 16 amino acids long. In germline, CDR1 is SGHRS, CDR2 YFSETQ. CDR3 DNA: TGCGCCAGCAGCCTGGGACAGGGGGCGGTGGTCTATGGCTACACCTTC. Translation: CASSLGQGAVVYGYTF.

Written as DNA, the CDR3 is TGTGCCAGCAGTGATTCTGGGGCCAACGTCCTGACTTTC. It yields the protein CASSDSGANVLTF. The V call is TRBV6-4, the J call TRBJ2-6; D gene ambiguous. There are 13 residues in the CDR3. V lost 3 bases, J lost 1 base, and 1 base lay in between. Germline V gene sequence: CDR1 MRHNA, CDR2 SNTAGT.

This chain links TRBV7-2 with TRBJ1-2; a weak D match, TRBD1 (6 bases). Germline lookup yields CDR1 SGHTA and CDR2 FQGNSA. The CDR3 is made up of 15 amino acids. The germline V and J ends were trimmed by 4 bases and 3 bases, with 15 bases remaining between them. The CDR3 DNA sequence: TGTGCCAGCAGCTCCCAGGGGCCGACCCACTATGGCTACACCTTC. It is translated as CASSSQGPTHYGYTF.

This sequence joins TRBV11-1 and TRBJ2-5; TRBD2 is a possible D gene (6 bases). CDR1 is SGHAT, CDR2 FQDESV, per germline (reference sequence). V lost 1 base and J lost 4, with 16 bases in between. The CDR3 extends over 16 amino acids. This chain's CDR3 is CASSLVGGTPGETQYF. CDR3 sequence (DNA): TGTGCCAGCAGCTTAGTAGGCGGGACTCCCGGAGAGACCCAGTACTTC. Complete variable domain (other parts from reference TRBV11-1 and TRBJ2-5): EAEVAQSPRYKITEKSQAVAFWCDPISGHATLYWYRQILGQGPELLVQFQDESVVDDSQLPKDRFSAERLKGVDSTLKIQPAELGDSAMYLCASSLVGGTPGETQYFGPGTRLLVL.

This clone was seen more than once but under ten times. The chain employs TRBV19 and TRBJ1-5; possible D gene TRBD1, 5 bases. This CDR3 contains 17 residues. V was clipped by 7 bases and J by 2 bases, with 21 bases between them. The V gene's germline CDR1 is LNHDA and CDR2 SQIVND (reference sequence). The CDR3 spells CASMIRQGEAGNQPQHF. In DNA, the CDR3 is TGTGCCAGTATGATCCGTCAAGGGGAAGCGGGCAATCAGCCCCAGCATTTT.

V gene TRBV28 combines with J gene TRBJ2-3; no clear D gene. CDR3 length: 12 residues. Trimming cost V 5 bases and J 6 bases, with 9 bases left between them. Germline CDR1 reads MDHEN; CDR2 reads SYDVKM. As DNA, the CDR3 is TGTGCCAGCAGTCTCCCGACGGATACGCAGTATTTT. Protein: CASSLPTDTQYF.

This chain links TRBV2 with TRBJ2-7, with D perhaps being TRBD1 or TRBD2 (5 bases each). CDR3 size: 12 residues. V lost 8 bases and J 9 bases, leaving 17 bases between the germline ends. Germline V gene sequence: CDR1 SNHLY, CDR2 FYNNEI. The CDR3 DNA reads as TGTGCCAGCGGGGGTTACAGGCTCGGGCAGTACTTC. It is translated as CASGGYRLGQYF.

The V call is TRBV30, the J call TRBJ1-6; D possibly corresponds to TRBD1 (5 bases). Deletions cut 5 bases from V and 13 bases from J, with 21 bases between. Per germline, CDR1 GTSNPN and CDR2 SVGIG (reference sequence). This CDR3 has 14 residues. CDR3 loop: CAWGAGPMRSPLHF. The CDR3 coding sequence is TGTGCCTGGGGGGCGGGGCCTATGCGATCGCCCCTCCACTTT.

This clone came up a few times. The same CDR3 arises from other DNA sequences in this sample as well. The V and J genes are TRBV19 and TRBJ1-3; 7 bases align to TRBD1. J lost 0 bases, V lost 7 bases, and 3 bases had no gene match. Germline CDR1 LNHDA, CDR2 SQIVND (reference sequence). The CDR3 spans 14 residues. The CDR3 DNA sequence: TGTGCCAGTACAACAGGGGTCTCTGGAAACACCATATATTTT. Translated, it gives CASTTGVSGNTIYF. Full variable domain (remainder filled in from reference TRBV19 and TRBJ1-3): DGGITQSPKYLFRKEGQNVTLSCEQNLNHDAMYWYRQDPGQGLRLIYYSQIVNDFQKGDIAEGYSVSREKKESFPLTVTSAQKNPTAFYLCASTTGVSGNTIYFGEGSWLTVV.

The chain combines TRBV4-1 with TRBJ1-2; 9 positions match TRBD1. After removal of 1 base from V and 4 bases from J, the junction contained 4 bases not matched to a gene. CDR1 and CDR2 (germline): MGHRA, YSYEKL. CDR3 length: 15 residues. In nucleotides, the CDR3 is TGCGCCAGCAGCCAAGGACAGGGGGTAGCCTATGGCTACACCTTC. The encoded protein is CASSQGQGVAYGYTF.

The chain carries TRBV5-4 and TRBJ2-3, with D tentatively TRBD1 (6 bases). The CDR3 runs to 12 residues. V was cut by 2 bases and J by 13 bases, with 14 bases left in between. Germline CDR1 and CDR2: SGHNT and YYREEE (reference sequence). CDR3 amino acids: CASSLLSGDKYF. CDR3 bases: TGTGCCAGCAGCTTATTGTCAGGGGATAAGTATTTT. The variable domain in full, with the rest retrieved from reference TRBV5-4 and TRBJ2-3, is ETGVTQSPTHLIKTRGQQVTLRCSSQSGHNTVSWYQQALGQGPQFIFQYYREEENGRGNFPPRFSGLQFPNYSSELNVNALELDDSALYLCASSLLSGDKYFGPGTRLTVL.